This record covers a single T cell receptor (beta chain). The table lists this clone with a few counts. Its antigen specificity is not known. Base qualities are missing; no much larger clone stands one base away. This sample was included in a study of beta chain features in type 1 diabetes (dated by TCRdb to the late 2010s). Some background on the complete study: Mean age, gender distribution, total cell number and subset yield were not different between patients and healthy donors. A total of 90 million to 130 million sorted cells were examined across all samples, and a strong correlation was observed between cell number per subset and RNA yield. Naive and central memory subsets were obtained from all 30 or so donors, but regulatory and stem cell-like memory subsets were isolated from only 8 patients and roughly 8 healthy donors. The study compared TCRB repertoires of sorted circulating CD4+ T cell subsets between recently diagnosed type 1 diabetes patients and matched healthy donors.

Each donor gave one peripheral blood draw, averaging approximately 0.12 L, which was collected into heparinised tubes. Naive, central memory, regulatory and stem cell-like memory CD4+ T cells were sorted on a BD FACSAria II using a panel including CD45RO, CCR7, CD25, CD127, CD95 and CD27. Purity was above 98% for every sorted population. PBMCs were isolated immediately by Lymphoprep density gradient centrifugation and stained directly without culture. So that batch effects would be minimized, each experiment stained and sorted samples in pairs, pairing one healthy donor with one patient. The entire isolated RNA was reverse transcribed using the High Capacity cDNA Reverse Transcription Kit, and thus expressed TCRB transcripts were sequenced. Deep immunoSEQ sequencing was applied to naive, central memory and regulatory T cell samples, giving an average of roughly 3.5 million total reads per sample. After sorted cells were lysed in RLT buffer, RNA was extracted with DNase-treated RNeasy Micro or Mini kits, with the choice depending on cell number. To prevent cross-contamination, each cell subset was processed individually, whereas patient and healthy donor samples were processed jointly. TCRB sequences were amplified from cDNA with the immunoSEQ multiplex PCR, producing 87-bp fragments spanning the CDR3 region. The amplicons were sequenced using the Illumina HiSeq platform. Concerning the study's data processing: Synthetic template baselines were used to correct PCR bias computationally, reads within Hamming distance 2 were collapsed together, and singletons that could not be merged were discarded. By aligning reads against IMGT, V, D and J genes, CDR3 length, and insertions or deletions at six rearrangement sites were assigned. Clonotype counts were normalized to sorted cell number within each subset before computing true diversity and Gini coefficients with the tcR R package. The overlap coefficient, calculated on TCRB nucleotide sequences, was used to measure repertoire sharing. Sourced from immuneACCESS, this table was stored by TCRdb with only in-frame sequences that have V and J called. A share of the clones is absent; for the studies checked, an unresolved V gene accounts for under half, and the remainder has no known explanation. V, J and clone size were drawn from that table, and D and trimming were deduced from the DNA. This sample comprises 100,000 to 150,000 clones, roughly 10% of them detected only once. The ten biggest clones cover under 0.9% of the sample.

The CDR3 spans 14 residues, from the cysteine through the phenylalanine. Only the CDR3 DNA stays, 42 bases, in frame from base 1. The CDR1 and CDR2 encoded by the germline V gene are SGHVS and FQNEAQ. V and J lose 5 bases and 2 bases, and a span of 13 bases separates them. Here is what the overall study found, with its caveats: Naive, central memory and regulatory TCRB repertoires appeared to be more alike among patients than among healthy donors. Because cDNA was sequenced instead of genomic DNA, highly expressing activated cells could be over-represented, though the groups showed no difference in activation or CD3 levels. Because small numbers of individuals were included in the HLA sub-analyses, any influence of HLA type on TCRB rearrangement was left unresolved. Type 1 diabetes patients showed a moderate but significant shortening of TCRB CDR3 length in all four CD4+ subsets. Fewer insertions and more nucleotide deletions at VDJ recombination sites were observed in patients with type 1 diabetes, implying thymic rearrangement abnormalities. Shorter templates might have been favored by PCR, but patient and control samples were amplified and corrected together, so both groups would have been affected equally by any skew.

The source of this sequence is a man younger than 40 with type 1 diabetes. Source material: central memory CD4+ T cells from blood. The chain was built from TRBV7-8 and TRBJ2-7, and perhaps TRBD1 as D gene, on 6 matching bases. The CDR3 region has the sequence CASSPRQVPYEQYF. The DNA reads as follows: TGTGCCAGCAGCCCTCGACAGGTCCCCTACGAGCAGTACTTC.